These 27 T cell receptor beta chains were all obtained from the same sample, sequenced in a study of blood T cell repertoires in COVID-19. Using immunoSEQ multiplex PCR, the repertoire was profiled, and TCRdb retains in-frame clones only, with some absent. The data hold 120,000 or so clones, with over 75% observed a single time. The sequenced sample consisted of peripheral blood. The receptors were gathered from a woman at least 80 years old with active or convalescent COVID-19.

A single count supports this clone. The V call is TRBV7-9, the J call TRBJ2-5; D is possibly TRBD2 (5 bases). The CDR3 runs to 12 residues. The germline gives CDR1 SEHNR, CDR2 FQNEAQ (reference sequence). Trimming pared 8 bases from V and 5 bases from J, leaving 12 bases between. The CDR3 here is CASGSSGETQYF. The DNA of the CDR3 is TGTGCCAGCGGGAGTTCGGGGGAGACCCAGTACTTC.

This clone was seen a handful of times. V gene TRBV29-1 combines with J gene TRBJ1-2; D perhaps matches TRBD1 (6 bases). V was cut by 0 bases and J by 4 bases, with 15 bases left in between. In germline, CDR1 is SQVTM, CDR2 ANQGSEA. This CDR3 is built from 15 residues. CDR3 sequence reads: CSVEDGEGVIYGYTF. CDR3 nucleotide sequence: TGCAGCGTTGAAGATGGGGAGGGGGTAATCTATGGCTACACCTTC.

The chain employs TRBV6-2 or TRBV6-3 and TRBJ1-3; D gene uncertain. Trimming shortened V by 2 bases and J by 3 bases, and 14 bases separated the two germline ends. Germline V gene sequence: CDR1 MNHEY, CDR2 SVGEGT. This CDR3 comprises 16 residues. This CDR3 reads CASSYAGASDGNTIYF. The CDR3, as DNA: TGTGCCAGCAGTTACGCGGGTGCGAGTGATGGAAACACCATATATTTT.

The rearrangement uses TRBV7-9 and TRBJ1-6, with 7 bases that match TRBD1. Germline CDR1 is SEHNR and CDR2 is FQNEAQ (reference sequence). This CDR3 is 15 amino acids long. V gave up 6 bases and J gave up 6 bases; unmatched junction bases: 8. CDR3 in DNA: TGTGCCAGCAGTTCCACCGGGACAGTTAATTCACCCCTCCACTTT. Protein product: CASSSTGTVNSPLHF.

With respect to this clone: Because it lacks the conserved phenylalanine or tryptophan at the end, this CDR3 is likely a read error. No DNA is shown, since the ends of the CDR3 on it are uncertain; the CDR3 is the one TCRdb lists. The chain employs TRBV6-2 or TRBV6-3 and TRBJ2-7; the D call in the table, TRBD2, was not verified against the DNA. Inclusive of both ends, the CDR3 amounts to 11 amino acids. Per germline, CDR1 MNHEY and CDR2 SVGEGT. The CDR3 protein is CASSYSGGYGY.

The chain links TRBV11-2 to TRBJ2-1; 16 bases match TRBD2. Germline V gives CDR1 SGHAT, CDR2 FQNNGV. This CDR3 comprises 17 residues. Trimming removed 4 bases from V and 2 bases from J; junction bases left unmatched: 2. The CDR3 reads CASSSGTSGRAYNEQFF. Here the CDR3 DNA reads TGTGCCAGCAGCTCCGGGACTAGCGGGAGGGCCTACAATGAGCAGTTCTTC.

The V call is TRBV28, the J call TRBJ2-5; 10 nucleotides line up with TRBD2. J gave up 7 bases and V 5 bases, and 13 bases lay outside the gene matches. The length of the CDR3 is 16 residues. Germline V gene lookup returns CDR1 MDHEN and CDR2 SYDVKM. This CDR3 reads CASSPPGLAVQGTQYF. CDR3 coding DNA: TGTGCCAGCAGTCCCCCCGGACTAGCGGTACAGGGGACCCAGTACTTC. The variable domain in full, with the rest retrieved from reference TRBV28 and TRBJ2-5, is DVKVTQSSRYLVKRTGEKVFLECVQDMDHENMFWYRQDPGLGLRLIYFSYDVKMKEKGDIPEGYSVSREKKERFSLILESASTNQTSMYLCASSPPGLAVQGTQYFGPGTRLLVL.

The V call is TRBV5-1, the J call TRBJ2-1, with 7 bases that match TRBD2. This CDR3 is built from 18 residues. V lost 0 bases, J lost 0 bases, and 9 bases stayed unmatched. The germline gives CDR1 SGHRS, CDR2 YFSETQ. In DNA form, the CDR3 reads TGCGCCAGCAGCTTGGTCCGTGGCGGGAGTAGCTCCTACAATGAGCAGTTCTTC. Protein product: CASSLVRGGSSSYNEQFF.

J is TRBJ2-7 and V is TRBV7-2; 7 bases line up with TRBD1. The germline gives CDR1 SGHTA, CDR2 FQGNSA. V shed 5 bases and J 1 base; nucleotides not matched to a gene: 5. This CDR3 has 14 amino acids. CDR3 amino acids: CASSATGVSYEQYF. The CDR3 DNA reads TGTGCCAGCAGCGCTACAGGGGTATCCTACGAGCAGTACTTC.

The rearrangement uses TRBV7-9 and TRBJ1-4, with 7 bases matching TRBD1. From germline, CDR1 is SEHNR and CDR2 FQNEAQ (reference sequence). V lost 6 bases and J lost 5; bases outside the gene matches: 12. The length of the CDR3 is 16 residues. The CDR3: CASRKTLGQRNEKLFF. CDR3 in DNA: TGTGCCAGCAGAAAAACGCTGGGACAGCGAAATGAAAAACTGTTTTTT.

Worth noting for this clone: Sequence at one end of the junction differs from germline and may be a read error. The chain joins TRBV5-8 to TRBJ1-2; D is ambiguous. CDR1 is SGHTS, CDR2 YDEGEE, per germline. The CDR3 runs to 17 residues. CDR3 amino acids: CASSFTGLETRNYGHTF. The CDR3 DNA reads as TGTGCCAGCAGCTTTACGGGTTTGGAAACTCGAAACTATGGCCACACCTTC.

The sample holds one count of this clone. The V and J genes are TRBV2 and TRBJ2-1; possibly TRBD1 for D (5 bases). Germline V gives CDR1 SNHLY, CDR2 FYNNEI. V shed 6 bases and J shed 3 bases, with 9 bases lying between them. This CDR3 contains 13 residues. The CDR3 DNA is TGTGCCAGCAGCTATCAGGGCTACAATGAGCAGTTCTTC. Protein product: CASSYQGYNEQFF.

The chain links TRBV5-1 to TRBJ2-6, with 9 bases identical to TRBD1. Trimming at V came to 4 bases and at J to 2 bases, leaving 7 bases not matched to a gene. CDR3 length equals 17 residues. Germline CDR1 is SGHRS and CDR2 is YFSETQ. The CDR3 DNA reads as TGCGCCAGCAGCAAGGGACAGGGCGACACTGGGGCCAACGTCCTGACTTTC. Translation gives CASSKGQGDTGANVLTF.

This sequence joins TRBV18 and TRBJ1-3; no clear D. Germline V CDR1 and CDR2: KGHSH, LQKENI. CDR3 length equals 13 residues. V lost 2 bases and J 9 bases, leaving 11 bases between the germline ends. The CDR3 nucleotides read TGTGCCAGCTCACCAGGGCAATCCCGCACCATATATTTT. Translated, it gives CASSPGQSRTIYF.

The V call is TRBV19, the J call TRBJ2-1; 9 positions match TRBD1. The V segment lost 5 bases and the J segment 5 bases; nucleotides outside the gene matches: 4. From germline, CDR1 is LNHDA and CDR2 SQIVND (reference sequence). The CDR3 sequence is 14 residues long. The CDR3 is CASSLRTGDNEQFF. The CDR3 nucleotides read TGTGCCAGTAGTCTACGGACAGGGGACAATGAGCAGTTCTTC.

The chain combines TRBV13 with TRBJ1-2, with 7 bases aligning to TRBD1. CDR3 length: 14 amino acids. Germline trimming cut 4 bases from V and 5 bases from J; bases unmatched to any gene: 7. The germline gives CDR1 PRHDT, CDR2 FYEKMQ (reference sequence). The DNA for the CDR3 is TGTGCCAGCAGCTACATCGGGACAGAATATGGCTACACCTTC. Protein product: CASSYIGTEYGYTF.

The genes are TRBV12-5 and TRBJ2-5, with 7 bases matching TRBD2. Trimming cost V 7 bases and J 4 bases; bases outside gene matches: 15. The CDR3 contains 16 residues. In germline, CDR1 is LGHNT, CDR2 FRNRAP. The CDR3 loop is CASASITHSGSETQYF. CDR3 coding DNA: TGTGCTAGTGCCTCCATAACCCATAGCGGGTCAGAGACCCAGTACTTC.

The chain carries TRBV30 and TRBJ2-2; TRBD2 aligns across 11 bases. J gave up 5 bases and V 1 base, and 0 bases lay outside the gene matches. The CDR3 spans 14 residues. CDR1 and CDR2 (germline): GTSNPN, SVGIG (reference sequence). Here the CDR3 reads CAWSGLAGTGELFF. The CDR3 DNA is TGTGCCTGGAGTGGACTAGCGGGAACCGGGGAGCTGTTTTTT.

The chain joins TRBV28 to TRBJ2-7, with 7 positions matching TRBD2. J was trimmed by 3 bases and V by 4 bases; bases with no gene match: 12. CDR3 length: 16 residues. Germline loops: CDR1 MDHEN, CDR2 SYDVKM. CDR3 amino acids: CASSSSGAGFVYEQYF. For the CDR3, the DNA is TGTGCCAGCAGTTCATCTGGAGCGGGATTTGTCTACGAGCAGTACTTC.

The rearrangement joins TRBV19 to TRBJ1-1; D call uncertain. The V and J ends lost 7 bases and 5 bases respectively, with 14 bases between them. This CDR3 has 13 amino acids. Germline CDR1 LNHDA, CDR2 SQIVND (reference sequence). Written as DNA, the CDR3 is TGTGCCAGTACCCAGGTAGGGAGGACTGAAGCTTTCTTT. Translation gives CASTQVGRTEAFF.

This clone has only a few counts. This chain joins TRBV13 and TRBJ1-2, with 9 nucleotides matching TRBD1. Per germline, CDR1 PRHDT and CDR2 FYEKMQ (reference sequence). The CDR3 sequence is 15 residues long. V lost 2 bases, J lost 2 bases, and 3 bases stayed unmatched. CDR3 DNA sequence: TGTGCCAGCAGCTTATTTACAGGGGGCAACTATGGCTACACCTTC. This gives the protein CASSLFTGGNYGYTF.

The chain couples TRBV3-1 (or the pseudogene TRBV3-2) to TRBJ2-1; D ambiguous. V was clipped by 1 base and J by 9 bases, with 10 bases between them. Per germline, CDR1 LGHDT and CDR2 YNNKEL (reference sequence). CDR3 length equals 13 residues. The CDR3 DNA sequence: TGTGCCAGCAGCCAAGGCTCAGTCCTTGAGCAGTTCTTC. Amino acids: CASSQGSVLEQFF.

The V call is TRBV5-4, the J call TRBJ2-5; no reliable D call. The V gene's germline CDR1 is SGHNT and CDR2 YYREEE (reference sequence). The CDR3 totals 15 residues. V lost 0 bases and J 0 bases, leaving 9 bases between the germline ends. Here the CDR3 DNA reads TGTGCCAGCAGCTTGGCCGCCGGGTACCAAGAGACCCAGTACTTC. Encoded protein: CASSLAAGYQETQYF.

The rearrangement joins TRBV5-1 to TRBJ1-5, with D possibly TRBD1 on 6 matching bases. V was shortened by 0 bases and J by 2 bases, with 6 bases between the two germline ends. In germline, CDR1 is SGHRS, CDR2 YFSETQ. The CDR3 is 14 residues long. The DNA for the CDR3 is TGCGCCAGCAGCTTGGAGGGGGGCAATCAGCCCCAGCATTTT. It encodes CASSLEGGNQPQHF.

This clone was counted many times. The chain combines TRBV28 with TRBJ1-3; tentatively, D is TRBD1 (6 bases). The CDR3 covers 14 residues. Per the germline V gene, CDR1 is MDHEN and CDR2 is SYDVKM. Trimming took off 7 bases at V and 0 bases at J, with 10 bases between the two ends. The CDR3 nucleotides are TGTGCCAGCACAACAGGGACCTCTGGAAACACCATATATTTT. Amino acids: CASTTGTSGNTIYF.

This chain uses TRBV19 with TRBJ1-5; 7 bases fit TRBD1. The CDR3 runs to 16 residues. Germline trimming cut 5 bases from V and 5 bases from J; bases unmatched to any gene: 12. The germline gives CDR1 LNHDA, CDR2 SQIVND (reference sequence). CDR3 coding DNA: TGTGCCAGTAGTGTAAACAGGGGCTCGGGCGATCAGCCCCAGCATTTT. It encodes CASSVNRGSGDQPQHF.

V is TRBV6-6 and J is TRBJ1-3; 7 bases map to TRBD1. This CDR3 is built from 14 residues. Germline CDR1 and CDR2: MNHNY and SVGAGI (reference sequence). The junction had 2 bases not matched to a gene; V was cut back by 2 bases and J by 4 bases. CDR3 coding DNA: TGTGCCAGCAGTTACGGGACAGCGGGAAACACCATATATTTT. Its translation: CASSYGTAGNTIYF.